The clone carrying this T cell receptor (beta chain) was detected once. CDR1 is SGHTA, CDR2 FQGNSA, per germline. The CDR3 sequence is 13 residues long. Trimming removed 2 bases at V and 5 bases at J, with 4 bases between. In the source study's methods: Amplified reference gene primers provided the basis for estimating nucleated cell counts. Using immunoSEQ multiplex PCR, the repertoire was profiled, and TCRdb retains in-frame clones only, with some absent. That table supplies the V and J calls and clone size; D and trimming were determined from the DNA. Here the sample spans about 210,000 clones, approximately 90% being singletons. This specimen comes from a study of blood T cell repertoires in COVID-19. In the study overall: The United States, Italy and Spain provided the acute and convalescent COVID-19 samples. T cells, B-cell-depleted T cells, or PBMCs provided the cDNA or gDNA that served as material.

The sequenced sample consisted of peripheral blood. This sequence was found in a man aged 35-49 years with acute or convalescent COVID-19. This sequence joins TRBV7-2 and TRBJ1-6, with D hard to call. This CDR3 reads CASSLLDNSPLHF. The CDR3 coding sequence is TGTGCCAGCAGCTTACTAGATAATTCACCCCTCCACTTT.